This is a list of T cell receptor beta chains from one sample in a study of early T cells in non-severe SARS-CoV-2 infection. TCRdb analysed the 5' RACE reads with MiXCR anew, one entry per CDR3 protein. The sample lists tens of thousands of distinct CDR3 sequences, about 13% occurring once. Input material: whole blood. These receptors originate from an adult who was a healthcare worker with PCR-confirmed SARS-CoV-2 infection or an uninfected control (not recorded which). Each CDR3 is given with its conserved first and last residue. The D gene is left open where the match is weak. Clone size is stated in some rows and not others, as once, few, many or a class when expanded.

v_gene: TRBV7-9; d_gene: TRBD1; abundance: few; j_gene: TRBJ1-1; CDR3nt: TGTGCCAGCAGCTTAGAACCCGGGACAGGGAGGAGAGCTTTCTTT; CDR3aa: CASSLEPGTGRRAFF
v_gene: TRBV7-3; d_gene: NA; abundance: few; j_gene: TRBJ1-1; CDR3nt: TGTGCCAGCAGCCAATGGGACGTCTCTGAAGCTTTCTTT; CDR3aa: CASSQWDVSEAFF
v_gene: TRBV5-5; d_gene: TRBD1; abundance: NA; j_gene: TRBJ2-1; CDR3nt: TGTGCCAGCAGCCGGGACGAAGGGGGCACGTACAATGAGCAGTTCTTC; CDR3aa: CASSRDEGGTYNEQFF
v_gene: TRBV6-4; d_gene: TRBD1; abundance: few; j_gene: TRBJ1-1; CDR3nt: TGTGCCAGCAGTAGACCAAATCGCAGGGGGGAGGGAACGACTGAAGCTTTCTTT; CDR3aa: CASSRPNRRGEGTTEAFF
v_gene: TRBV6-5; d_gene: TRBD1; abundance: many; j_gene: TRBJ2-5; CDR3nt: TGTGCCAGCAGTTCCTGGACAGGGAGGGAGACCCAGTACTTC; CDR3aa: CASSSWTGRETQYF
v_gene: TRBV6-1; d_gene: NA; abundance: NA; j_gene: TRBJ2-3; CDR3nt: TGTGCCAGCAGTGTAAAACGAGGCGCAGATACGCAGTATTTT; CDR3aa: CASSVKRGADTQYF
v_gene: TRBV7-9; d_gene: TRBD2; abundance: few; j_gene: TRBJ2-1; CDR3nt: TGTGCCAGCAGCTTAATGTCTAGCGGCAGTAATGAGCAGTTCTTC; CDR3aa: CASSLMSSGSNEQFF
v_gene: TRBV19; d_gene: NA; abundance: many; j_gene: TRBJ2-7; CDR3nt: TGTGCCAGTAGTATAAACGATTTGCCTTCCTACGAGCAGTACTTC; CDR3aa: CASSINDLPSYEQYF
v_gene: TRBV28; d_gene: NA; abundance: NA; j_gene: TRBJ1-6; CDR3nt: TGTGCCAGCAGCTCAGCCCTCGGGCCCCTCCACTTT; CDR3aa: CASSSALGPLHF
v_gene: TRBV7-9; d_gene: NA; abundance: NA; j_gene: TRBJ2-2; CDR3nt: TGTGCCAGCAGATTCTGGGCCGGGGAGCTGTTTTTT; CDR3aa: CASRFWAGELFF
v_gene: TRBV11-2; d_gene: TRBD2; abundance: many; j_gene: TRBJ2-5; CDR3nt: TGTGCCAGCAGCTTAGCGGGAGGTATCCAAGAGACCCAGTACTTC; CDR3aa: CASSLAGGIQETQYF
v_gene: TRBV6-2/TRBV6-3; d_gene: TRBD1; abundance: few; j_gene: TRBJ1-5; CDR3nt: TGTGCCAGCAGAAGGGACAGCGAAAATCAGCCCCAGCATTTT; CDR3aa: CASRRDSENQPQHF
v_gene: TRBV27; d_gene: NA; abundance: few; j_gene: TRBJ2-1; CDR3nt: TGTGCCAGCAGCAGGAGGGGGTCCTACAATGAGCAGTTCTTC; CDR3aa: CASSRRGSYNEQFF
v_gene: TRBV28; d_gene: TRBD1; abundance: NA; j_gene: TRBJ2-6; CDR3nt: TGTGCCAGCAGTGGTTCAGGGGGCGCTGGGGCCAACGTCCTGACTTTC; CDR3aa: CASSGSGGAGANVLTF
v_gene: TRBV14; d_gene: TRBD2; abundance: many; j_gene: TRBJ2-7; CDR3nt: TGTGCCAGCAGCCAATTCCGGGAGGGCGCCTACGAGCAGTACTTC; CDR3aa: CASSQFREGAYEQYF
v_gene: TRBV6-6; d_gene: NA; abundance: many; j_gene: TRBJ1-1; CDR3nt: TGTGCCAGCAGGATTCGGGGACCCGCTGAAGCTTTCTTT; CDR3aa: CASRIRGPAEAFF
v_gene: TRBV3-1; d_gene: NA; abundance: few; j_gene: TRBJ1-3; CDR3nt: TGTGCCAGCAGCCAAGCGGGAAACACCATATATTTT; CDR3aa: CASSQAGNTIYF
v_gene: TRBV18; d_gene: NA; abundance: many; j_gene: TRBJ1-5; CDR3nt: TGTGCCAGCTCGCAACAGGGTTGGTATCAGCCCCAGCATTTT; CDR3aa: CASSQQGWYQPQHF
v_gene: TRBV10-3; d_gene: NA; abundance: NA; j_gene: TRBJ1-3; CDR3nt: TGTGCCATCAGTGATAGTAGAACTGGAAACACCATATATTTT; CDR3aa: CAISDSRTGNTIYF
v_gene: TRBV24-1; d_gene: NA; abundance: NA; j_gene: TRBJ2-7; CDR3nt: TGTGCCACCAGTGCAAGAGGGACAAGGTACGAGCAGTACTTC; CDR3aa: CATSARGTRYEQYF